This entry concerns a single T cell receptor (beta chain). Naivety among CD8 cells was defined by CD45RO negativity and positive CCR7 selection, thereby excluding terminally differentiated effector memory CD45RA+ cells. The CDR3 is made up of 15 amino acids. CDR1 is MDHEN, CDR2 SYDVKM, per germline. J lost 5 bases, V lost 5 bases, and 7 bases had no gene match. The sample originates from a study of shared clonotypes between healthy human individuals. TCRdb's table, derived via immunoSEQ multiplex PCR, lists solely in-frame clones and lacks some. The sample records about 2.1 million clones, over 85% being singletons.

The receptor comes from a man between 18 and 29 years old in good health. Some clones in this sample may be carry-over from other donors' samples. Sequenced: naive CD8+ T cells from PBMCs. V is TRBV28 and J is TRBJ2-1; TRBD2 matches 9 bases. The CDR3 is CASSDKREENNEQFF. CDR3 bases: TGTGCCAGCAGTGATAAGCGGGAGGAGAACAATGAGCAGTTCTTC.